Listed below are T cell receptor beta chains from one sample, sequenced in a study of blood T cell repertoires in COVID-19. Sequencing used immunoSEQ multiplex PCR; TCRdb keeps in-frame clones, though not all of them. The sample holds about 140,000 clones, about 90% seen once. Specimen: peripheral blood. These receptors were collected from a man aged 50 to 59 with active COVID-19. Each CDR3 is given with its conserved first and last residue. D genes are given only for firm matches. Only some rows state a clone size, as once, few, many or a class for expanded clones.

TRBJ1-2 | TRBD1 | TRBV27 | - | CASSQTIRTGSFYGYTF | TGTGCCAGCAGTCAGACCATCAGGACAGGAAGTTTCTATGGCTACACCTTC
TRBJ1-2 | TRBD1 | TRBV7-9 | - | CASTSGQGASYGYTF | TGTGCCAGCACATCCGGACAGGGGGCCTCCTATGGCTACACCTTC
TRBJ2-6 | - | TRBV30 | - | CAFGPDSSGANVLTF | TGTGCCTTTGGTCCCGACAGCTCTGGGGCCAACGTCCTGACTTTC
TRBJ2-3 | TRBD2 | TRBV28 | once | CASSHLGGDSDTQYF | TGTGCCAGCAGCCACCTCGGGGGGGATTCAGATACGCAGTATTTT
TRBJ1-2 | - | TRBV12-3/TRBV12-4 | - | CASSYSNYGYTF | TGTGCCAGCAGTTACTCAAACTATGGCTACACCTTC
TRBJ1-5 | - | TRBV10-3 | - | CATQGASNQPQHF | TGTGCCACCCAAGGGGCATCCAATCAGCCCCAGCATTTT
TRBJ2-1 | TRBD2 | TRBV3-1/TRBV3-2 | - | CASSISGTTYNEQFF | TGTGCCAGCAGTATCTCAGGGACTACCTACAATGAGCAGTTCTTC
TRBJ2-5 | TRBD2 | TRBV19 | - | CASSMGLLAGGQGETQYF | TGTGCCAGTAGTATGGGCTTACTAGCGGGGGGGCAAGGAGAGACCCAGTACTTC
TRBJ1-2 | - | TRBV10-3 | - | CAIRRPGENYGYTF | TGTGCCATCAGGCGCCCAGGGGAGAACTATGGCTACACCTTC
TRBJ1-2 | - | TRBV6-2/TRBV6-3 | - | CASSQSGGYTF | TGTGCCAGCAGTCAATCCGGTGGCTACACCTTC
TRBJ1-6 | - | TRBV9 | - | CASSGRRRKSSYNSPLHF | TGTGCCAGCAGCGGACGCCGGCGGAAAAGCTCCTATAATTCACCCCTCCACTTT
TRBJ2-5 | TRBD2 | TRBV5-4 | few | CASSRRTAGGGVETQYF | TGTGCCAGCAGCCGACGGACCGCCGGCGGGGGTGTGGAGACCCAGTACTTC
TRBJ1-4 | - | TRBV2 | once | CASISQQNEKLFF | TGTGCCAGCATATCGCAACAGAATGAAAAACTGTTTTTT
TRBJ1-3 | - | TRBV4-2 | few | CASSQGGLKVGNTIYF | TGTGCCAGCAGCCAAGGAGGGTTAAAGGTGGGAAACACCATATATTTT
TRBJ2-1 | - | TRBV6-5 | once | CASSPGANAGNEQFF | TGTGCCAGCAGTCCAGGGGCGAATGCGGGCAATGAGCAGTTCTTC
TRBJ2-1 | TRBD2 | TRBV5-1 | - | CASSRSLGTSGSYNEQFF | TGCGCCAGCAGCCGGAGCCTCGGGACTAGCGGCTCCTACAATGAGCAGTTCTTC
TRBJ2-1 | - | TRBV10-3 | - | CAISDSNGQRYNEQFF | TGTGCCATCAGTGATAGTAACGGACAGAGATACAATGAGCAGTTCTTC
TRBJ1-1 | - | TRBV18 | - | CASSPKMSTEAFF | TGTGCCAGCTCACCAAAGATGAGCACTGAAGCTTTCTTT
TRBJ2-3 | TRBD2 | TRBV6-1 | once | CASSEMLAGGGRYF | TGTGCCAGCAGTGAAATGTTAGCGGGGGGTGGTAGGTATTTT
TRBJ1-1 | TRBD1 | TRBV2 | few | CATSTGTNTEAFF | TGTGCCACCTCGACAGGGACGAACACTGAAGCTTTCTTT
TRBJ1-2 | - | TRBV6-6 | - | CASSPYYGYTF | TGTGCCAGCAGTCCATACTATGGCTACACCTTC
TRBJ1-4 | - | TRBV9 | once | CASSRPGGNEKLFF | TGTGCCAGCAGCCGTCCGGGAGGGAATGAAAAACTGTTTTTT
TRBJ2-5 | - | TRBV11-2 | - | CASSLVSAGKETQYF | TGTGCCAGCAGCTTAGTATCGGCGGGGAAAGAGACCCAGTACTTC
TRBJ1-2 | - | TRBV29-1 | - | CSVGGGSNYGYTF | TGCAGCGTTGGGGGGGGCTCCAACTATGGCTACACCTTC
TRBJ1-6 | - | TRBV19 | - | CASSILQAYNSPLHF | TGTGCCAGTAGTATCCTCCAGGCCTATAATTCACCCCTCCACTTT
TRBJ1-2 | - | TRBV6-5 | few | CASSSQPRTGGYTF | TGTGCCAGCAGTTCCCAACCCAGGACTGGTGGCTACACCTTC
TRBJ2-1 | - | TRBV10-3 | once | CAISESTGQRNEQFF | TGTGCCATCAGTGAGTCCACAGGACAAAGGAATGAGCAGTTCTTC
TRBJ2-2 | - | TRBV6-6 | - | CASSYDRLTGELFF | TGTGCCAGCAGTTACGACCGACTGACCGGGGAGCTGTTTTTT
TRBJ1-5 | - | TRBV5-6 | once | CASSSGGDQPQHF | TGTGCCAGCAGCTCGGGGGGGGATCAGCCCCAGCATTTT
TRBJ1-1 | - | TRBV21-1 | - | CASICFRVPGAEAFF | TGTGCCAGCATCTGCTTCCGGGTCCCCGGTGCTGAAGCTTTCTTT
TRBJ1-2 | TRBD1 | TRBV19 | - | CASSLPGDRGYGYTF | TGTGCCAGTAGTCTCCCTGGGGACAGGGGCTATGGCTACACCTTC
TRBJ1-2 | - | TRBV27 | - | CASRDSRGANYGYTF | TGTGCCAGCAGGGATAGCAGGGGAGCTAACTATGGCTACACCTTC
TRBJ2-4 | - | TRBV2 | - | CASSEKRAVNIQYF | TGTGCCAGCAGTGAAAAGAGGGCAGTAAACATTCAGTACTTC
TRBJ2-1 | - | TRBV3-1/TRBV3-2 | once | CASSQWGVNYNEQFF | TGTGCCAGCAGCCAATGGGGGGTCAACTACAATGAGCAGTTCTTC
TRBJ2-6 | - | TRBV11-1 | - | CASSPLLTGANVLTF | TGTGCCAGCAGCCCCCTATTGACTGGGGCCAACGTCCTGACTTTC
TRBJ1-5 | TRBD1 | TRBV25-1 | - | CASSPRTGGQPQHF | TGTGCCAGCAGTCCCCGGACAGGAGGTCAGCCCCAGCATTTT
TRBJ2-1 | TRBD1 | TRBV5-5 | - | CASRTGQSNNEQFF | TGTGCCAGCAGGACGGGACAGAGCAACAATGAGCAGTTCTTC
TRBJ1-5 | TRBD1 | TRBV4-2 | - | CASSQESTGVIQPQHF | TGTGCCAGCAGCCAAGAATCAACAGGGGTGATTCAGCCCCAGCATTTT
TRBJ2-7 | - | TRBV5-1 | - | CASSLGAGTFYEQYF | TGCGCCAGCAGCTTGGGAGCCGGGACATTTTACGAGCAGTACTTC
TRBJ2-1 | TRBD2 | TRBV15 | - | CATSRGGQGLAGQGGTNEQFF | TGTGCCACCAGCAGAGGGGGACAAGGACTAGCGGGACAAGGGGGCACGAATGAGCAGTTCTTC
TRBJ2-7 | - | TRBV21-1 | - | CASSKGQSPYEQYF | TGTGCCAGCAGCAAAGGTCAGTCCCCCTACGAGCAGTACTTC
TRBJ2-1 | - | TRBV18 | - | CASSRAKFYNEQFF | TGTGCCAGCTCACGGGCAAAATTCTACAATGAGCAGTTCTTC
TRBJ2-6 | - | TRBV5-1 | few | CASSLSGQTRYSGANVLTF | TGCGCCAGCAGTCTTTCCGGACAAACGAGGTACTCTGGGGCCAACGTCCTGACTTTC